The sequence of this TCR beta chain was determined in a study of shared clonotypes between healthy human individuals (dated by TCRdb to 2018 to 2021). The study in broad terms: Three men and a couple of women, aged 18 to 49 years, made up the cohort. Per donor, three plates each were used for CD4 naive and CD4 memory, two for CD8 naive, and one for CD8 memory. To estimate repertoire size and how much clonotypes are shared between individuals, the study performed deep sequencing of blood TCR repertoires from 4 to 6 healthy adults. To increase sequencing depth and limit assay-specific biases, TCR repertoire library preparation and sequencing were carried out by different laboratories using diverse techniques. Each donor's leukapheresis produced roughly between roughly 0.85 and 10 billion PBMCs. The paper as a whole reports these results and caveats: Rarefaction of sorted-subset datasets indicated incomplete sequencing despite the large sequencing depth. The genetic and exposure-history diversity represented was limited by the small number of donors. Clonotypes shared by all four sorted-subset donors showed higher generation probabilities than non-shared clonotypes. Sampling was limited to blood, and TCR repertoires in tissue likely differ from TCR repertoires in blood. About 5% of naive CD4, 3% to 3.5% of naive CD8, around 2.3% of memory CD4, and approximately 0.39% of memory CD8 clonotypes were shared across several donors. Estimated clonotype richness was generally larger for naive than for memory subsets. Pairwise subsampling led to the expectation that sequencing depth would affect the degree of clonotype sharing among donors.

For the CD8 naive samples, CD45RO-negative cells were positively selected for CCR7, yielding a CD45RA+CCR7+ population from which TemRA cells were excluded. The donors were healthy, HIV-negative adults with no recently reported acute infections or vaccinations. Every donor was a Caucasian adult residing in Nashville, Tennessee, USA. Blood was collected by leukapheresis, and PBMCs were isolated by Ficoll-Histopaque density gradient centrifugation and then cryopreserved in liquid nitrogen vapor phase. Analytical flow cytometry was used to check the purity and quantity of each magnetically sorted T cell population. Genomic DNA was isolated from each sorted fraction and quantified by UV absorbance on a Nanodrop 2000c. V loses 2 bases of germline sequence and J loses 4 bases, and the interval between the two ends is 22 bases. The cysteine opens and the phenylalanine closes a CDR3 of 18 amino acids. The CDR3 DNA has 54 bases and is translated from base 1. Via the germline V gene, CDR1 is SGDLS and CDR2 YYNGEE.

Worth noting for this clone: The target of this receptor is not known. No per-base quality is available; no much larger clone lies one base away.

Using the deep immunoSEQ assay, TCR CDR3 regions were amplified from genomic DNA by multiplex PCR. Extracted genomic DNA from each cell subset was distributed evenly across all wells of several immunoSEQ 96-well plates, and each plate was treated as a replicate. For sorted subsets, roughly 200 ng of genomic DNA, equivalent to 25,000 to 35,000 T cell genomes, went into each replicate PCR. Purified libraries were measured with a Qubit 3.0 fluorometer, size-checked on a Bioanalyzer 2100, and measured again with the KAPA Library Quantification kit. Every immunoSEQ 96-well plate was sequenced on a dedicated single-read 150-cycle Illumina NextSeq 550 flow cell. The original pipeline was this. Because the immunoSEQ output held only junctional sequences and lacked quality scores, the filtering could not match the filtering applied to full-length reads. To assign V/J genes and CDR3, sequences were annotated using PyIR, a Python wrapper for IgBLAST v1.9, with IMGT germline references. Any read was removed if the V/J assignment was weak (E-value above 1e-6), the CDR3 was missing, or the read contained stop codons, out-of-frame junctions, or ambiguous translated residues. A V3J clonotype was defined by an identical inferred V gene, J gene, and CDR3 amino acid sequence. The percentage overlap between two repertoires was calculated by dividing the number of shared unique clonotypes by the size of the smaller repertoire. Richness of each repertoire was evaluated using RTK rarefaction, the Chao1 estimator, and Recon v2.1 estimates of unobserved clonotypes. Generation probabilities for all TCRbeta clonotypes obtained by the gDNA method from a handful of donors were computed using OLGA. TCRdb re-hosts the immuneACCESS table, in-frame sequences only. Its copies lack some clones; in the studies checked, an unresolved V gene accounts for under half of them, and the cause for the rest is not known. V and J calls and clone size are as listed in that table; D and trimming were resolved from the DNA. The table for this sample lists around 2.1 million clones; about 92% of them were counted only once. Approximately 1.7% of the sample belongs to the ten largest clones.

This TCR came from a young man in good health. Some clones in this sample may be carry-over from other donors' samples. The source material was naive CD8+ T cells from PBMCs. The meaning of the sample's cell subset or site label: CD45RA+CCR7+. The V and J genes are TRBV9 and TRBJ2-1; the D gene is perhaps TRBD1, from 5 matching bases. The bases read TGTGCCAGCAGCGTTGACAGCGAGAGAAATAAAGAGTACAATGAGCAGTTCTTC. Translated, it gives CASSVDSERNKEYNEQFF.